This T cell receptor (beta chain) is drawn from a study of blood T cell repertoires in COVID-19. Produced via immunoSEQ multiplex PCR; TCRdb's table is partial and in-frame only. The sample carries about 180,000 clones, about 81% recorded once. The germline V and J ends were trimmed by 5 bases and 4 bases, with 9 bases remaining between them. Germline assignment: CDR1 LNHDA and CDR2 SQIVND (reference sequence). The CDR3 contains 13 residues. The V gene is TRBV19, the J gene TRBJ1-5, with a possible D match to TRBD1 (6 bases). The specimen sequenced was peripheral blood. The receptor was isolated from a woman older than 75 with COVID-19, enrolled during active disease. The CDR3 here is CASSVDRNQPQHF. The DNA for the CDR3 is TGTGCCAGTAGTGTTGACAGGAATCAGCCCCAGCATTTT.